A single sample is the source of the 27 T cell receptor beta chains below, sequenced in a study of T cells in Graves' hyperthyroidism and ophthalmopathy (dated by TCRdb to the late 2010s). Receptor libraries were prepared by multiplex PCR. The instrument was an Illumina HiSeq 2000. The TCR beta CDR3 regions were amplified from the RNA transcripts. The first round of RT-PCR for the TCR CDR3 was performed with the HTBI primer set and the Qiagen OneStep RT-PCR kit. Starting from the raw public reads, TCRdb applied fastp trimming at Q25, assembled clones with MiXCR and retained in-frame beta chains. Rows with a matching CDR3 protein are joined into one entry that keeps the most common DNA and genes. Recorded for this sample are 550,000 to 700,000 distinct CDR3 sequences; roughly 46% of them occurred a single time. The ten largest clones take up under 20% of the sample. Sequencing was performed on peripheral blood or thyroid tissue (not recorded which). All receptors come from an adult woman with Graves' disease, either hyperthyroidism or ophthalmopathy (not recorded which).

The chain is built from TRBV7-9 and TRBJ2-1; 11 positions agree with TRBD2. The CDR3 runs 14 residues. Germline CDR1 reads SEHNR; CDR2 reads FQNEAQ (reference sequence). Trimming removed 8 bases from V and 3 bases from J; junction bases left unmatched: 3. This chain's CDR3 is CASGGTSGYNEQFF. The CDR3 nucleotides are TGTGCCAGCGGCGGGACTAGCGGCTACAATGAGCAGTTCTTC.

Concerning this clonotype itself: The junction departs from germline at one end; a sequencing error may be responsible. The chain joins TRBV10-2 to TRBJ2-3, with TRBD1 as a possible D gene (5 bases). CDR1 is WSHSY, CDR2 SAAADI, per germline. The CDR3 sequence is 15 residues long. CDR3 coding DNA: TGTGCCAGCAGCTACCGACAGAAGCCCACAGATACGCAGTATTTT. Protein sequence: CASSYRQKPTDTQYF.

In regard to this clonotype: No conserved phenylalanine or tryptophan ends this CDR3, so it is likely a read error. No DNA is shown, since the ends of the CDR3 on it are uncertain; the CDR3 is the one TCRdb lists. The chain joins TRBV10-3 to TRBJ1-6. The CDR3 numbers 8 amino acids, ends counted. The germline V gene has CDR1 ENHRY and CDR2 SYGVKD. The CDR3 reads CAISAGGA.

This clonotype occurred many times. The chain recombines TRBV9 with TRBJ1-2, with TRBD1 matching over 7 bases. This CDR3 comprises 16 residues. J lost 3 bases, V lost 0 bases, and 8 bases had no gene match. Germline CDR1 SGDLS, CDR2 YYNGEE. The DNA of the CDR3 is TGTGCCAGCAGCGTAGGAAGGGGGCTGTCTGACTATGGCTACACCTTC. Protein: CASSVGRGLSDYGYTF. Drawing the rest from reference TRBV9 and TRBJ1-2, the complete variable domain is DSGVTQTPKHLITATGQRVTLRCSPRSGDLSVYWYQQSLDQGLQFLIQYYNGEERAKGNILERFSAQQFPDLHSELNLSSLELGDSALYFCASSVGRGLSDYGYTFGSGTRLTVV.

Concerning this clonotype itself: With a much larger clone just one base away, this may be a read error. The rearrangement joins TRBV5-4 to TRBJ2-5; 11 bases align to TRBD1. CDR3 length: 16 amino acids. The V gene's germline CDR1 is SGHNT and CDR2 YYREEE (reference sequence). The CDR3 sequence: CASSRGTGGSQESQYF. As DNA, the CDR3 is TGTGCCAGCAGCCGCGGGACAGGGGGATCACAAGAGTCCCAGTACTTC.

The rearrangement joins TRBV10-3 to TRBJ1-2; 7 nucleotides agree with TRBD1. This CDR3 region has 14 residues. The germline CDR1 and CDR2 sequences are ENHRY and SYGVKD. The junction had 7 bases not matched to a gene; V was cut back by 3 bases and J by 6 bases. In DNA, the CDR3 is TGTGCCATCAGTGAAATGGGTAGGGGGCATGGCTACACCTTC. It encodes CAISEMGRGHGYTF.

This clonotype was recorded at least ten times. The rearrangement links TRBV9 to TRBJ1-6; no definite D call. Trimming left V 4 bases short and J 7 bases short, with 9 bases between. Germline loops: CDR1 SGDLS, CDR2 YYNGEE. The CDR3 is 13 residues long. CDR3 DNA: TGTGCCAGCAGCCCGGACTTCAATTCACCCCTCCACTTT. Protein product: CASSPDFNSPLHF.

As regards this clonotype: This clone may be a read error of a much larger clone one base away. This chain joins TRBV6-5 and TRBJ2-7; 8 bases fit TRBD2. Germline CDR1 MNHEY, CDR2 SVGAGI. The CDR3 has 15 residues. V lost 5 bases and J lost 2; bases outside the gene matches: 8. CDR3: CASSAWLAGTYEQYF. The CDR3 DNA follows: TGTGCCAGCAGTGCATGGCTAGCGGGCACCTACGAGCAGTACTTC.

Only a few counts were recorded for this clonotype. The chain employs TRBV6-5 and TRBJ1-2; D possibly corresponds to TRBD1 (6 bases). Deletions cut 5 bases from V and 7 bases from J, with 11 bases between. The length of the CDR3 is 12 residues. CDR1 and CDR2 (germline): MNHEY, SVGAGI. DNA of the CDR3: TGTGCCAGCAGTCCCACAGGGTTTGGCTACACCTTC. Encoded protein: CASSPTGFGYTF.

This chain joins TRBV10-3 and TRBJ2-5; 15 bases are shared with TRBD2. With 3 bases clipped from V and 3 bases from J, the junction kept 8 bases outside the gene matches. Germline V gene sequence: CDR1 ENHRY, CDR2 SYGVKD. The CDR3 totals 18 residues. DNA of the CDR3: TGTGCCATCAGTGAACGCGGACTAGCGGGAGGGGGAGAAGAGACCCAGTACTTC. Protein product: CAISERGLAGGGEETQYF.

The table lists this clonotype with a few counts. Mismatch with germline at one junction end may stem from a read error. The V gene is TRBV5-1, the J gene TRBJ2-7, with 8 bases identical to TRBD1. This CDR3 comprises 15 residues. The germline V gene encodes CDR1 SGHRS and CDR2 YFSETQ. The CDR3 loop reads CASSLWWTGPYEQYF. DNA of the CDR3: TGTGCCAGCAGTTTATGGTGGACAGGGCCCTACGAGCAGTACTTC. Full variable domain (missing parts from reference TRBV5-1 and TRBJ2-7): KAGVTQTPRYLIKTRGQQVTLSCSPISGHRSVSWYQQTPGQGLQFLFEYFSETQRNKGNFPGRFSGRQFSNSRSEMNVSTLELGDSALYLCASSLWWTGPYEQYFGPGTRLTVT.

The chain carries TRBV10-3 and TRBJ1-2, with unresolved D. The CDR3 runs 14 residues. V lost 0 bases, J lost 2 bases, and 7 bases lay in between. CDR1 and CDR2 from the germline V gene are ENHRY and SYGVKD. The CDR3 here is CAISESGRNYGYTF. In DNA form, the CDR3 reads TGTGCCATCAGTGAGTCGGGCAGGAACTATGGCTACACCTTC.

The rearrangement joins TRBV7-9 to TRBJ1-1, with D uncertain. The V gene's germline CDR1 is SEHNR and CDR2 FQNEAQ (reference sequence). This CDR3 is built from 12 residues. V lost 10 bases, J lost 1 base, and 10 bases lay in between. The CDR3 reads CAIGRPNTEAFF. As DNA, the CDR3 is TGTGCCATCGGACGACCGAACACTGAAGCTTTCTTT.

V is TRBV20-1 and J is TRBJ2-7, with TRBD2 matching 12 bases. CDR3 length: 16 residues. J gave up 1 base and V 6 bases, and 10 bases lay outside the gene matches. CDR1 and CDR2 (germline): DFQATT, SNEGSKA (reference sequence). For the CDR3, the DNA is TGCAGTGCAACGCCCCACGGACTAGCGGGGTCCTACGAGCAGTACTTC. Translating gives CSATPHGLAGSYEQYF.

This clonotype was recorded many times. The chain is built from TRBV5-6 and TRBJ2-7, with a possible D match to TRBD1 (6 bases). Germline values: CDR1 SGHDT, CDR2 YYEEEE. V was pared by 0 bases and J by 8 bases, with 12 bases between. This CDR3 has 13 residues. This CDR3 is CASSLARGAKQYF. Written as DNA, the CDR3 is TGTGCCAGCAGCTTGGCCAGGGGTGCCAAGCAGTACTTC. The entire variable domain, with the rest obtained from reference TRBV5-6 and TRBJ2-7, is as follows: DAGVTQSPTHLIKTRGQQVTLRCSPKSGHDTVSWYQQALGQGPQFIFQYYEEEERQRGNFPDRFSGHQFPNYSSELNVNALLLGDSALYLCASSLARGAKQYFGPGTRLTVT.

The V and J genes are TRBV10-1 and TRBJ2-7, with D possibly matching TRBD2 (6 bases). CDR3 size: 15 residues. Germline-derived CDR1 and CDR2 are WNHNN and SYGVQD (reference sequence). Trimming took off 6 bases at V and 3 bases at J, with 18 bases between the two ends. Here the CDR3 reads CASSQSPGGIYEQYF. The CDR3 bases are TGCGCCAGCAGCCAGTCTCCAGGAGGGATCTACGAGCAGTACTTC.

On this clonotype: A read error may produce the germline difference seen at one junction end. The chain recombines TRBV7-3 with TRBJ1-6; possible D gene TRBD1, 5 bases. This CDR3 region has 15 residues. Germline V lookup: CDR1 SGHTA, CDR2 FQGTGA. Here the CDR3 reads CASSQPPGDNSPLHF. The CDR3 nucleotides read TGCGCCAGCAGCCAACCGCCGGGGGATAATTCACCCCTCCACTTT.

The chain employs TRBV6-1 and TRBJ2-2; D unresolved. Looked up from germline, CDR1 is MNHNS and CDR2 is SASEGT. V lost 8 bases and J lost 2, with 9 bases in between. The CDR3 runs to 13 residues. The chain's CDR3 is CASFSRNTGELFF. The CDR3 region has the DNA TGTGCCAGCTTCAGCAGAAACACCGGGGAGCTGTTTTTT.

This clonotype occurred many times. The chain links TRBV5-1 to TRBJ2-7, with unresolved D. V shed 4 bases and J shed 3 bases, with 14 bases lying between them. The CDR3 totals 14 residues. Germline CDR1 SGHRS, CDR2 YFSETQ. This CDR3 reads CASSPNPHYYEQYF. CDR3 sequence (DNA): TGCGCCAGCAGCCCAAATCCCCATTACTACGAGCAGTACTTC. The full variable domain, completed using reference TRBV5-1 and TRBJ2-7, is KAGVTQTPRYLIKTRGQQVTLSCSPISGHRSVSWYQQTPGQGLQFLFEYFSETQRNKGNFPGRFSGRQFSNSRSEMNVSTLELGDSALYLCASSPNPHYYEQYFGPGTRLTVT.

This clonotype was seen a handful of times. V usage is TRBV15 and J usage is TRBJ1-2; TRBD1 matches 9 bases. This CDR3 region has 14 residues. Germline-derived CDR1 and CDR2 are LNHNV and YYDKDF (reference sequence). V gave up 3 bases and J gave up 8 bases; unmatched junction bases: 7. The CDR3 spells CATSSGRQGGGYTF. As DNA, the CDR3 is TGTGCCACCAGCAGCGGACGACAGGGGGGAGGCTACACCTTC.

The V and J genes are TRBV25-1 and TRBJ1-3; D call uncertain. V dropped 3 bases and J dropped 1 base, with 7 bases sitting between them. Germline lookup yields CDR1 MGHDK and CDR2 SYGVNS. The CDR3 is 14 residues long. CDR3 in DNA: TGTGCCAGCAGTGACGGGTATTCTGGAAACACCATATATTTT. Translated, it gives CASSDGYSGNTIYF.

Only a few counts were recorded for this clonotype. The chain joins TRBV7-9 to TRBJ1-1, with D perhaps TRBD1 (6 bases). The CDR3 has 14 residues. The V end was cut by 3 bases, the J end by 5 bases, with 13 bases between. The germline CDR1 and CDR2 sequences are SEHNR and FQNEAQ (reference sequence). The CDR3 DNA reads TGTGCCAGCAGCTTGGGACATGGTGCTACTGAAGCTTTCTTT. Residues: CASSLGHGATEAFF. Looking up the rest from reference TRBV7-9 and TRBJ1-1 gives the full variable domain: DTGVSQNPRHKITKRGQNVTFRCDPISEHNRLYWYRQTLGQGPEFLTYFQNEAQLEKSRLLSDRFSAERPKGSFSTLEIQRTEQGDSAMYLCASSLGHGATEAFFGQGTRLTVV.

The chain joins TRBV5-5 to TRBJ2-2; 7 positions agree with TRBD2. Germline V gene lookup returns CDR1 SGHKS and CDR2 YYEKEE (reference sequence). Germline trimming cut 0 bases from V and 5 bases from J; bases unmatched to any gene: 4. The CDR3 consists of 15 residues. The CDR3 bases are TGTGCCAGCAGCTTGGAGACTAGCAGGACCGGGGAGCTGTTTTTT. Translated: CASSLETSRTGELFF.

This clonotype appeared many times. V is TRBV20-1 and J is TRBJ1-2; a weak D match, TRBD1 (5 bases). Trimming pared 0 bases from V and 0 bases from J, leaving 14 bases between. This CDR3 is 16 amino acids long. The germline gives CDR1 DFQATT, CDR2 SNEGSKA (reference sequence). In nucleotides, the CDR3 is TGCAGTGCTAGAGATTCGACAGACCGCTCTAACTATGGCTACACCTTC. This gives the protein CSARDSTDRSNYGYTF.

The CDR3 sequence is CSARAGDITNTEAFF. The CDR3 region has the DNA TGCAGTGCTAGAGCCGGGGACATAACGAACACTGAAGCTTTCTTT. J is TRBJ1-1 and V is TRBV20-1; TRBD1 is a possible D gene (6 bases). The V gene's germline CDR1 is DFQATT and CDR2 SNEGSKA (reference sequence). The CDR3 runs to 15 residues. V was cut by 1 base and J by 1 base, with 13 bases left in between.

The chain joins TRBV18 to TRBJ2-7; D gene unclear. V gave up 3 bases and J gave up 2 bases, with 14 bases separating them. The germline CDR1 and CDR2 sequences are KGHSH and LQKENI. This CDR3 has 15 residues. CDR3 region: CASSPLPGLAYEQYF. Here the CDR3 DNA reads TGTGCCAGCTCACCGTTACCGGGTCTGGCCTACGAGCAGTACTTC.

This sequence joins TRBV7-9 and TRBJ1-2, with D possibly TRBD1 on 5 matching bases. CDR1 is SEHNR and CDR2 is FQNEAQ in the germline V gene (reference sequence). The CDR3 has 16 residues. The V end was cut by 2 bases, the J end by 0 bases, with 13 bases between. CDR3 coding DNA: TGTGCCAGCAGCTTACTAGCGGGGGGAGCTAACTATGGCTACACCTTC. It codes for CASSLLAGGANYGYTF. The full variable domain, with the rest looked up from reference TRBV7-9 and TRBJ1-2, is DTGVSQNPRHKITKRGQNVTFRCDPISEHNRLYWYRQTLGQGPEFLTYFQNEAQLEKSRLLSDRFSAERPKGSFSTLEIQRTEQGDSAMYLCASSLLAGGANYGYTFGSGTRLTVV.